This T cell receptor beta chain came from a study of blood T cell repertoires in COVID-19. Study-level information: PBMCs, B-cell-depleted T cells, or T cells were the source of the cDNA or gDNA that made up the material.

Original data processing: Estimation of nucleated cell counts relied on the amplification of reference gene primers. The table came from immunoSEQ multiplex PCR; TCRdb's copy has only in-frame clones and leaves some out. That table furnishes V, J and clone size, whereas the DNA furnished D and trimming. This sample yields some 150,000 clones, of which roughly nine tenths are seen a single time; 15% belongs to the top ten. In germline, CDR1 is SGHNT, CDR2 YYREEE (reference sequence). The V segment lost 4 bases and the J segment 14 bases; nucleotides outside the gene matches: 12. This CDR3 spans 13 amino acids.

The V call is TRBV5-4, the J call TRBJ2-3; 8 bases are a match to TRBD2. Sequencing was performed on peripheral blood. This TCR was recovered from a woman aged 40 to 50 with acute or convalescent COVID-19. In DNA, the CDR3 is TGTGCCAGCAGCCCCGAAGTGACTAGCGCTGGGTATTTT. Protein: CASSPEVTSAGYF.